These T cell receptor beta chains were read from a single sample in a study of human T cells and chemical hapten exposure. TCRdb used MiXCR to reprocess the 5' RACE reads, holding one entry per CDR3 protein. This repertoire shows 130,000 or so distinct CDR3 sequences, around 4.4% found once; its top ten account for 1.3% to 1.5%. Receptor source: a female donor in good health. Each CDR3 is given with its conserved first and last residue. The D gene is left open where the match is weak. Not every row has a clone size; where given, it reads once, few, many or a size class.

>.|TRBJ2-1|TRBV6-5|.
TGTGCCAGTATCGGCGGGGAATACAATGAGCAGTTCTTC
CASIGGEYNEQFF
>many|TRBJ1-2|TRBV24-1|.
TGTGCCACCAGTGATTCGGGACTGAACTATGGCTACACCTTC
CATSDSGLNYGYTF
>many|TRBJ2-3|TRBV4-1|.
TGCGCCAGCAGCCAAGCCCCGGGCCACACAGATACGCAGTATTTT
CASSQAPGHTDTQYF
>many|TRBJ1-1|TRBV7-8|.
TGTGCCAGCAGCTTAGCAACGAACACTGAAGCTTTCTTT
CASSLATNTEAFF
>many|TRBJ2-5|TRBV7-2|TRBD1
TGTGCCAGCAGTCGGGACAGCCAAGAGACCCAGTACTTC
CASSRDSQETQYF
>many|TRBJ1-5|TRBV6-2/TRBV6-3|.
TGTGCCAGCAGGCCTGGCCCTACGAATCAGCCCCAGCATTTT
CASRPGPTNQPQHF
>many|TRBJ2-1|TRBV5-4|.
TGTGCCAGCAGCAAGTGGGGGAAGTCGAATGAGCAGTTCTTC
CASSKWGKSNEQFF
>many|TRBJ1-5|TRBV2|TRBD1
TGTGCCAGCAGTAGGGACAGTTTCAGGCCCCAGCATTTT
CASSRDSFRPQHF
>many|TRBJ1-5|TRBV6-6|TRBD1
TGTGCCAGCACCCCACAGGGGGCGAGCAATCAGCCCCAGCATTTT
CASTPQGASNQPQHF
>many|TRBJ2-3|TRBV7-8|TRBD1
TGTGCCAGCGGGATCAGGGGGCGCTTAAGAGATACGCAGTATTTT
CASGIRGRLRDTQYF
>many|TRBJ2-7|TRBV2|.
TGTGCCAGCAGTGAAGCAGGCCCGACAGTACTCTACGAGCAGTACTTC
CASSEAGPTVLYEQYF
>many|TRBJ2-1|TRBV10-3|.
TGTGCCATCAGTGAGTCGAGTTTTTCGGCCTTTAGGAAAAATGAGCAGTTCTTC
CAISESSFSAFRKNEQFF
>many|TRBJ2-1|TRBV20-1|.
TGCAGCGGGACGACTACGGGCAATGAGCAGTTCTTC
CSGTTTGNEQFF
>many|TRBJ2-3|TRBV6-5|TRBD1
TGTGCCAGCAGTTACACGGGACAGGGCACAGATACGCAGTATTTT
CASSYTGQGTDTQYF
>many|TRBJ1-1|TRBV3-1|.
TGTGCCAGCAAATTCGGGGGCACTGAAGCTTTCTTT
CASKFGGTEAFF
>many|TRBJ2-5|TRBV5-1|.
TGCGCCAGCAGCTCGACAGACACATTCCAAGAGACCCAGTACTTC
CASSSTDTFQETQYF
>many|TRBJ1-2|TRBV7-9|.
TGTGCCAGCAGCTTATTTGACAGTAACTATGGCTACACCTTC
CASSLFDSNYGYTF
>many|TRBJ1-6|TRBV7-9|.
TGTGCCAGCAGCTTAGTGACCGGCCGCAATTCACCCCTCCACTTT
CASSLVTGRNSPLHF
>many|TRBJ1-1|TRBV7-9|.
TGTGCCAGCAGCCCCCAGGGGCCTGAAGCTTTCTTT
CASSPQGPEAFF
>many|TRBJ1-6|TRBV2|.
TGTGCCAGCAGTGTTTTAGGGGGACCCTCACCCCTCCACTTT
CASSVLGGPSPLHF
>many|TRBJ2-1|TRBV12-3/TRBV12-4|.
TGTGCCAGCAGTACCCGACTCGACAGGAACAATGAGCAGTTCTTC
CASSTRLDRNNEQFF
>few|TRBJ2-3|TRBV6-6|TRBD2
TGTGCCAGCAGTTACGCCCTCTCTAGCGGGGGGGCAGATACGCAGTATTTT
CASSYALSSGGADTQYF
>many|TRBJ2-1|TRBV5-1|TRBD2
TGCGCCAGCAGCTTTTCGCTAGCGGGGGATCGTGAGCAGTTCTTC
CASSFSLAGDREQFF
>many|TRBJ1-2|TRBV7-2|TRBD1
TGTGCCAGCAGCTTAGTGCAGGGGGCAAGAGGTGGCTACACCTTC
CASSLVQGARGGYTF
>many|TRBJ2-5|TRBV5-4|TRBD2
TGTGCCAGCAGCTTGGGACTAGCACTGGAGACCCAGTACTTC
CASSLGLALETQYF
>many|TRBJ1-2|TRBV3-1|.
TGTGCCAGCAGCCCTACGACAGGAATTAACTATGGCTACACCTTC
CASSPTTGINYGYTF
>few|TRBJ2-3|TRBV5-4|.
TGTGCCAGCAGCTTCGACATCACGGGACTCAGCACAGATACGCAGTATTTT
CASSFDITGLSTDTQYF
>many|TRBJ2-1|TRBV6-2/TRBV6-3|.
TGTGCGTCCGGGAGACAGCAGTTCTTC
CASGRQQFF
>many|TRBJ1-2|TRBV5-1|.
TGCGCCAGCAGCCGTGGGGGGAACTATGGCTACACCTTC
CASSRGGNYGYTF
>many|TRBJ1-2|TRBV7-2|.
TGTGCCAGCAATACCCCAGGGGCCAGATATGGCTACACCTTC
CASNTPGARYGYTF
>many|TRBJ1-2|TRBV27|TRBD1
TGTGCCAGCAGGGGGACAGGGCCACTCTATGGCTACACCTTC
CASRGTGPLYGYTF
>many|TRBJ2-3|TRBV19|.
TGTGCCAGTAGCGGCCGCACAGATACGCAGTATTTT
CASSGRTDTQYF
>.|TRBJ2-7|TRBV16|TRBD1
TGTGCCAGCAGCAGGCCGGACAGGGGGCGGGGAGCTCAGCAGTACTTC
CASSRPDRGRGAQQYF
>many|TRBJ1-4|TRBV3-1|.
TGTGCCAGCAGCCCCACGGCGGGTAATGAAAAACTGTTTTTT
CASSPTAGNEKLFF
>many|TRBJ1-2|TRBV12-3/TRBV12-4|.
TGTGCCAGCAGTTTAGGTTCAGACAACTATGGCTACACCTTC
CASSLGSDNYGYTF
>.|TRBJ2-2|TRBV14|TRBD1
TGTGCCAGCAGCCGAATAGGGGACAGGGGACGAACCGGGGAGCTGTTTTTT
CASSRIGDRGRTGELFF
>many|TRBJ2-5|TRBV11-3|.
TGTGCCAGCAGCCCTGAGGGGGGCGAGGAGACCCAGTACTTC
CASSPEGGEETQYF